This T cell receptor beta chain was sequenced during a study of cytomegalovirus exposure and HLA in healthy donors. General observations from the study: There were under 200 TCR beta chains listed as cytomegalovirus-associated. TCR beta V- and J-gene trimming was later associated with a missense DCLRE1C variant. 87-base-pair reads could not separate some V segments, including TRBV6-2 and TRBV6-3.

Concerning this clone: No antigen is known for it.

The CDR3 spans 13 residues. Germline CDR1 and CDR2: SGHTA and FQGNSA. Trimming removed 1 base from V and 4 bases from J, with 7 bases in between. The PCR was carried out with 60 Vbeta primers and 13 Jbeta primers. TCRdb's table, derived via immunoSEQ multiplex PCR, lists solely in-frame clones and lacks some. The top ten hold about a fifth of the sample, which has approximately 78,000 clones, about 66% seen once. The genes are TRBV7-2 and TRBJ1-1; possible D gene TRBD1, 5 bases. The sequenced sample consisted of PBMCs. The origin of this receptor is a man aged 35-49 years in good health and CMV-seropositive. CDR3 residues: CASSLGQFTEAFF. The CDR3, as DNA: TGTGCCAGCAGCTTAGGACAGTTCACTGAAGCTTTCTTT.